In this sample, the clone carrying this T cell receptor (beta chain) turned up many times. J lost 9 bases, V lost 5 bases, and 6 bases had no gene match. This CDR3 is 14 amino acids long. This record belongs to a study of T-cell reconstitution after alpha-beta-depleted transplantation in children. Researchers prepared the TCRbeta library using unique molecular identifiers, the study reports. Via MiXCR, TCRdb re-called the PCR reads, giving one row per CDR3 protein. The sample yields 170,000 or so distinct CDR3 sequences, approximately 7% seen once. This receptor was taken from a human donor who donated a stem cell graft to a child with Wiskott-Aldrich syndrome. The material was PBMCs from the stem cell graft donor, obtained from the stem cell graft. V and J are TRBV12-3 or TRBV12-4 and TRBJ2-1; 11 bases agree with TRBD2. CDR3 nucleotide sequence: TGTGCCAGCAGTCCGGGACTAGCGGCCGGTGAGCAGTTCTTC. This sequence encodes CASSPGLAAGEQFF.